A single sample is the source of the 31 T cell receptor beta chains below, sequenced in a study of T cells in Graves' hyperthyroidism and ophthalmopathy. Amplification of TCR beta CDR3 regions used RNA as the template. Primed by the HTBI set, a first-round RT-PCR was run on the TCR CDR3. TCRdb re-analysed the multiplex PCR reads in MiXCR, keeping a single row per CDR3 protein. The sample contains approximately 380,000 distinct CDR3 sequences, 11% to 15% of which appear only once. The sample comprised blood. These receptors were collected from a man aged 45-65 years with Graves' ophthalmopathy.

The table lists this clonotype with a few counts. A much larger clone differs from this one at a single base, so this may be a read error. The chain links TRBV11-2 to TRBJ2-7; D gene unclear. V dropped 0 bases and J dropped 4 bases, with 10 bases sitting between them. The CDR3 runs 14 residues. CDR1 is SGHAT and CDR2 is FQNNGV in the germline V gene. As DNA, the CDR3 is TGTGCCAGCAGCTTAGATCTCCCCCCGTACGAGCAGTACTTC. It encodes CASSLDLPPYEQYF.

The table lists this clonotype with many counts. The chain combines TRBV18 with TRBJ2-7; 10 bases are shared with TRBD1. J gave up 3 bases and V 3 bases, and 2 bases lay outside the gene matches. The CDR3 covers 14 residues. Germline-derived CDR1 and CDR2 are KGHSH and LQKENI. The CDR3 is CASSPGQGNYEQYF. The CDR3 DNA reads TGTGCCAGCTCACCGGGACAGGGGAACTACGAGCAGTACTTC.

In this sample, this clonotype turned up a few times. This CDR3 fails to terminate in the conserved phenylalanine or tryptophan, so it likely reflects a read error. J is TRBJ1-1 and V is TRBV3-1, with D unclear. The germline V gene has CDR1 LGHDT and CDR2 YNNKEL (reference sequence). The CDR3 length is 11 residues. The V end was cut by 5 bases, the J end by 1 base, with 2 bases between. Here the CDR3 DNA reads TGTGCCAGCAGCTGGAACACTGAAGCTTTCCTT. Its translation: CASSWNTEAFL.

This clonotype was observed a few times. V is TRBV19 and J is TRBJ1-2, with TRBD1 matching 7 bases. Germline V gene data show CDR1 as LNHDA and CDR2 as SQIVND (reference sequence). The CDR3 covers 15 residues. Trimming cost V 1 base and J 4 bases; bases outside gene matches: 6. The DNA for the CDR3 is TGTGCCAGTAGTATAGCTAGAGGACAGGCCTATGGCTACACCTTC. This gives the protein CASSIARGQAYGYTF.

This clonotype was observed a handful of times. The V gene is TRBV10-3, the J gene TRBJ2-5; D might be TRBD2 (6 bases). This CDR3 is built from 13 residues. Germline values: CDR1 ENHRY, CDR2 SYGVKD. Trimming shortened V by 2 bases and J by 4 bases, and 8 bases separated the two germline ends. The CDR3 here is CAISEEGGETQYF. The CDR3 DNA follows: TGTGCCATCAGTGAGGAGGGAGGAGAGACCCAGTACTTC.

This clonotype appeared many times. The V call is TRBV27, the J call TRBJ2-1; tentatively, D is TRBD1 (5 bases). The CDR3 has 14 residues. V lost 2 bases and J 2 bases, leaving 7 bases between the germline ends. Germline loops: CDR1 MNHEY, CDR2 SMNVEV (reference sequence). The CDR3 DNA is TGTGCCAGCAGTTTAGGGGCAGCCTACAATGAGCAGTTCTTC. Amino acids: CASSLGAAYNEQFF.

This clonotype appeared many times. The CDR3 DNA is TGTGCCAGCAGCCACCCCCTCCTAGGGGCCAACGTCCTGACTTTC. Translated: CASSHPLLGANVLTF. The chain links TRBV7-8 to TRBJ2-6; no clear D gene. CDR1 is SGHVS, CDR2 FQNEAQ, per germline. Trimming took 5 bases from V and 4 from J, leaving 12 bases between them. This CDR3 is built from 15 residues.

There are many counts of this clonotype. The gene calls are TRBV6-5 and TRBJ2-7; D ambiguous. This CDR3 is 13 amino acids long. Germline CDR1 MNHEY, CDR2 SVGAGI. Trimming left V 2 bases short and J 3 bases short, with 8 bases between. CDR3 amino acids: CASSYGRYYEQYF. Here the CDR3 DNA reads TGTGCCAGCAGTTACGGCCGGTACTACGAGCAGTACTTC.

This clonotype was picked up many times. The chain joins TRBV10-3 to TRBJ2-7, with D possibly matching TRBD2 (6 bases). V shed 8 bases and J shed 7 bases, with 12 bases lying between them. Germline V gives CDR1 ENHRY, CDR2 SYGVKD. The CDR3 sequence is 11 residues long. In DNA, the CDR3 is TGTGCCATCCGGGACTTCGAGGAGCAGTACTTC. This translates into CAIRDFEEQYF.

The chain recombines TRBV9 with TRBJ2-1; no clear D gene. CDR1 SGDLS and CDR2 YYNGEE come from the germline V gene. V lost 3 bases to trimming and J lost 3 bases, with 7 bases between them. This CDR3 region has 13 residues. The CDR3 DNA follows: TGTGCCAGCAGCGCTGGGATCTACAATGAGCAGTTCTTC. Translation: CASSAGIYNEQFF.

This clonotype was seen many times. The chain combines TRBV11-2 with TRBJ2-1; 7 positions agree with TRBD1. The CDR3 is 16 residues long. Trimming took 5 bases from V and 2 from J; bases not matched to a gene: 9. Germline V gene sequence: CDR1 SGHAT, CDR2 FQNNGV. The CDR3 sequence: CASSLGQVVAYNEQFF. CDR3 sequence (DNA): TGTGCCAGCAGCCTCGGACAGGTTGTTGCCTACAATGAGCAGTTCTTC.

This clonotype was seen a few times. The chain is built from TRBV6-5 and TRBJ2-1; D is undetermined. Looked up from germline, CDR1 is MNHEY and CDR2 is SVGAGI. The CDR3 spans 15 residues. Trimming took off 4 bases at V and 1 base at J, with 11 bases between the two ends. The CDR3 region is CASSSSFGSYNEQFF. The DNA of the CDR3 is TGTGCCAGCAGTTCGTCGTTTGGGTCCTACAATGAGCAGTTCTTC.

In its sample, this clonotype was seen a few times. The chain uses TRBV3-1 and TRBJ2-7, with no clear D. The CDR3 is 15 amino acids. Looked up from germline, CDR1 is LGHDT and CDR2 is YNNKEL (reference sequence). V lost 3 bases and J 3 bases, leaving 15 bases between the germline ends. The CDR3, as DNA: TGTGCCAGCAGCCATGGGTTTCCCCCAAACTACGAGCAGTACTTC. It yields the protein CASSHGFPPNYEQYF.

This clonotype has only a few counts. The chain uses TRBV20-1 and TRBJ2-5; the D call may be TRBD1 or TRBD2 (6 bases each). Trimming stripped 3 bases from V and 11 bases from J, with 28 bases between. The CDR3 is 16 residues long. Germline V gives CDR1 DFQATT, CDR2 SNEGSKA (reference sequence). In DNA, the CDR3 is TGCAGTGCTAGGAGAACCGACAGGCCCCTACCGGGGGTTCAGTACTTC. It translates to CSARRTDRPLPGVQYF.

This clonotype was recorded at least ten times. V and J are TRBV29-1 and TRBJ1-1, with D possibly being TRBD1 (5 bases). Germline lookup yields CDR1 SQVTM and CDR2 ANQGSEA. The CDR3 contains 13 residues. The V gene lost 7 bases and the J gene lost 1 base, with 13 bases spanning the gap. CDR3 nucleotide sequence: TGCAGCGCATCGGACAACCAGAACACTGAAGCTTTCTTT. Translation gives CSASDNQNTEAFF.

This clonotype was counted many times. The CDR3 protein is CASSRLAGGGYEQYF. Here the CDR3 DNA reads TGTGCCAGCAGCCGACTAGCGGGAGGTGGCTACGAGCAGTACTTC. This chain uses TRBV13 with TRBJ2-7; 13 positions agree with TRBD2. In germline, CDR1 is PRHDT, CDR2 FYEKMQ (reference sequence). This CDR3 comprises 15 residues. V was clipped by 5 bases and J by 3 bases; unmatched bases: 4.

This clonotype showed up many times. The chain carries TRBV13 and TRBJ2-7; D call uncertain. The germline V gene encodes CDR1 PRHDT and CDR2 FYEKMQ (reference sequence). V lost 4 bases and J lost 1, with 11 bases in between. The CDR3 spans 14 residues. CDR3 DNA sequence: TGTGCCAGCAGCTCCTTCGGCAGGTCCTACGAGCAGTACTTC. Amino acids: CASSSFGRSYEQYF.

There are many counts of this clonotype. CDR3 bases: TGTGCCACCAGCATATACTCTAGCGGGAGGGGTGAGCAGTACTTC. As protein: CATSIYSSGRGEQYF. V and J are TRBV15 and TRBJ2-7; 12 bases fit TRBD2. Looked up from germline, CDR1 is LNHNV and CDR2 is YYDKDF (reference sequence). With V trimmed by 4 bases and J by 7 bases, 8 bases remained unmatched. The CDR3 has 15 residues.

This clonotype has ten or more counts. V and J are TRBV29-1 and TRBJ1-2; D uncertain. Germline CDR1 SQVTM, CDR2 ANQGSEA. The CDR3 contains 11 residues. V was clipped by 4 bases and J by 4 bases, with 7 bases between them. The CDR3 loop is CSVVEIYGYTF. Written as DNA, the CDR3 is TGCAGCGTTGTTGAGATCTATGGCTACACCTTC.

This clonotype was seen only a few times. The gene calls are TRBV29-1 and TRBJ2-5; D gene ambiguous. In germline, CDR1 is SQVTM, CDR2 ANQGSEA. Deletions cut 7 bases from V and 10 bases from J, with 16 bases between. The length of the CDR3 is 11 residues. CDR3 in amino acids: CSGRTATDQYF. In nucleotides, the CDR3 is TGCAGCGGTCGGACCGCGACCGACCAGTACTTC.

This clonotype was counted ten times or more. V gene TRBV28 combines with J gene TRBJ2-3; D is ambiguous. V was trimmed by 6 bases and J by 7 bases, leaving 14 bases between them. Germline values: CDR1 MDHEN, CDR2 SYDVKM. The CDR3 is 13 amino acids. The CDR3 DNA sequence: TGTGCCAGCAGCCAAAAGTTTAGTCATACGCAGTATTTT. It is translated as CASSQKFSHTQYF.

A remark on this clonotype: This may stem from a read error, because a much larger clone lies one nucleotide away. This CDR3 reads CAWRSEKWTEQFF. The CDR3 nucleotides read TGTGCCTGGAGGTCTGAGAAGTGGACTGAGCAGTTCTTC. This chain joins TRBV30 and TRBJ2-1; D remains ambiguous. Trimming removed 3 bases at V and 9 bases at J, with 15 bases between. CDR3 length equals 13 residues. Germline V gene data show CDR1 as GTSNPN and CDR2 as SVGIG (reference sequence).

The table lists this clonotype with a few counts. V is TRBV7-9 and J is TRBJ1-5, with TRBD1 matching over 7 bases. CDR3 length: 17 residues. Trimming took 6 bases from V and 0 from J; bases not matched to a gene: 11. Germline V gives CDR1 SEHNR, CDR2 FQNEAQ (reference sequence). The CDR3 spells CASRATGTVNSNQPQHF. Written as DNA, the CDR3 is TGTGCCAGCAGAGCGACAGGGACAGTCAATAGCAATCAGCCCCAGCATTTT.

This clonotype occurred many times. The gene calls are TRBV2 and TRBJ2-7, with 7 bases fitting TRBD1. Losses at the gene ends were 8 bases for V and 6 bases for J; bases not matched to a gene: 4. This CDR3 has 11 residues. Germline V CDR1 and CDR2: SNHLY, FYNNEI. The CDR3: CASLTGVEQYF. CDR3 DNA: TGTGCCAGCCTTACAGGGGTCGAGCAGTACTTC. The entire variable domain, with the rest obtained from reference TRBV2 and TRBJ2-7, is as follows: EPEVTQTPSHQVTQMGQEVILRCVPISNHLYFYWYRQILGQKVEFLVSFYNNEISEKSEIFDDQFSVERPDGSNFTLKIRSTKLEDSAMYFCASLTGVEQYFGPGTRLTVT.

The table lists this clonotype with many counts. This chain connects TRBV5-1 to TRBJ2-1, with D maybe TRBD1 (5 bases). V lost 7 bases and J 6 bases, leaving 11 bases between the germline ends. Looked up from germline, CDR1 is SGHRS and CDR2 is YFSETQ. The CDR3 sequence is 12 residues long. The CDR3 loop reads CASRREANEQFF. CDR3 nucleotide sequence: TGCGCCAGCCGCAGGGAAGCCAATGAGCAGTTCTTC. The variable domain in full, with the rest retrieved from reference TRBV5-1 and TRBJ2-1, is KAGVTQTPRYLIKTRGQQVTLSCSPISGHRSVSWYQQTPGQGLQFLFEYFSETQRNKGNFPGRFSGRQFSNSRSEMNVSTLELGDSALYLCASRREANEQFFGPGTRLTVL.

This clonotype occurred many times. The chain has TRBV11-3 and TRBJ2-4; TRBD2 might be the D (5 bases). CDR1 and CDR2 from the germline V gene are SGHNT and YENEEA. The CDR3 totals 19 residues. The V and J ends lost 1 base and 0 bases respectively, with 19 bases between them. CDR3 region: CASSLGWSGTYVAKNIQYF. CDR3 in DNA: TGTGCCAGCAGCTTAGGTTGGTCGGGAACATACGTAGCCAAAAACATTCAGTACTTC.

This clonotype showed up many times. DNA for the CDR3: TGTGCCAGCAGCTTGTCCCTCTACACTGAAGCTTTCTTT. This encodes CASSLSLYTEAFF. V and J are TRBV5-5 and TRBJ1-1; no definite D call. With 1 base removed from V and 3 bases from J, the gap between germline ends came to 7 bases. Germline V gene data show CDR1 as SGHKS and CDR2 as YYEKEE (reference sequence). The length of the CDR3 is 13 residues. Drawing the rest from reference TRBV5-5 and TRBJ1-1, the complete variable domain is DAGVTQSPTHLIKTRGQQVTLRCSPISGHKSVSWYQQVLGQGPQFIFQYYEKEERGRGNFPDRFSARQFPNYSSELNVNALLLGDSALYLCASSLSLYTEAFFGQGTRLTVV.

This clonotype was observed a handful of times. The chain has TRBV18 and TRBJ1-3; unclear D gene. This CDR3 is built from 18 residues. Trimming stripped 2 bases from V and 0 bases from J, with 17 bases between. Germline V gene lookup returns CDR1 KGHSH and CDR2 LQKENI. The CDR3 nucleotides are TGTGCCAGCTCACCAGGCCTTTTAAAAGTAAGCTCTGGAAACACCATATATTTT. Its protein is CASSPGLLKVSSGNTIYF. The complete variable domain, with remaining parts taken from reference TRBV18 and TRBJ1-3, reads NAGVMQNPRHLVRRRGQEARLRCSPMKGHSHVYWYRQLPEEGLKFMVYLQKENIIDESGMPKERFSAEFPKEGPSILRIQQVVRGDSAAYFCASSPGLLKVSSGNTIYFGEGSWLTVV.

The V and J genes are TRBV27 and TRBJ1-1; 9 bases match TRBD1. The germline gives CDR1 MNHEY, CDR2 SMNVEV (reference sequence). Trimming took 8 bases from V and 5 from J; bases not matched to a gene: 12. The CDR3 length is 15 residues. The CDR3 sequence: CASSFQGTGRTEAFF. CDR3 in DNA: TGTGCCAGCTCCTTCCAAGGGACAGGGAGGACTGAAGCTTTCTTT.

This chain joins TRBV19 and TRBJ2-1; D perhaps matches TRBD1 (6 bases). The CDR3 has 16 residues. Trimming shortened V by 5 bases and J by 9 bases, and 23 bases separated the two germline ends. In germline, CDR1 is LNHDA, CDR2 SQIVND (reference sequence). The CDR3 DNA follows: TGTGCCAGTAGTCGGTTGGGGGCCGGCGGTGGTGTTGAGCAGTTCTTC. Protein sequence: CASSRLGAGGGVEQFF.

About this clonotype itself: A much larger clone sits a single nucleotide away, making a read error possible. The chain combines TRBV20-1 with TRBJ2-1, with D possibly TRBD2 on 6 matching bases. This CDR3 comprises 13 residues. Germline-derived CDR1 and CDR2 are DFQATT and SNEGSKA (reference sequence). V lost 6 bases and J lost 9, with 18 bases in between. The CDR3 DNA sequence: TGCAGTGCACCGGCCGGGACTCTCTCTGAGCAGTTCTTC. Protein sequence: CSAPAGTLSEQFF.